This T cell receptor beta chain is from a study of cytomegalovirus exposure and HLA in healthy donors. The overall study: HLA-typed donors were the source of approximately 88 million unique TCRs, which an early data release held.

Notes on the study in general: It was assumed in the presence/absence analyses that sequencing depth was roughly uniform across donors.

In germline, CDR1 is SGHNT, CDR2 YYREEE (reference sequence). The CDR3 sequence is 15 residues long. Trimming cost V 0 bases and J 4 bases, with 11 bases left between them. The PCR used 60 Vbeta and 13 Jbeta primers. Repertoires were generated with immunoSEQ multiplex PCR, while TCRdb's copy carries only in-frame clones and drops some. The listing contains 200,000 to 250,000 clones. About this clone: Its antigen is unidentified.

This rearrangement joins TRBV5-4 to TRBJ2-1, with a tentative D call TRBD1 (5 bases). The TCR was taken from a woman under 40 in good health and CMV-seropositive. Specimen: PBMCs. In nucleotides, the CDR3 is TGTGCCAGCAGCTTGGGGGGCGTCGATTACAATGAGCAGTTCTTC. This gives the protein CASSLGGVDYNEQFF.